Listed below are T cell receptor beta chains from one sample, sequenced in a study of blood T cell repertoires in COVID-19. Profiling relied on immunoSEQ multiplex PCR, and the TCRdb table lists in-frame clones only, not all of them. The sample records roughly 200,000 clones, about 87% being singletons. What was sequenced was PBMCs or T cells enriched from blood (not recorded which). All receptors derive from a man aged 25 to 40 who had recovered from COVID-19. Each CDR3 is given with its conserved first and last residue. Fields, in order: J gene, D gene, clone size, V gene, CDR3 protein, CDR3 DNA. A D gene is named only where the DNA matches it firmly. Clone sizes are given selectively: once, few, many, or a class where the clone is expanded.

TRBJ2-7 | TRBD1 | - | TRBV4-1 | CASSQDSTGGTYEQYF | TGCGCCAGCAGCCAAGATTCGACAGGGGGTACCTACGAGCAGTACTTC
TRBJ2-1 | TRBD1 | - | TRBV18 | CASSPPSGQAYNEQFF | TGTGCCAGCTCACCACCTTCAGGACAGGCCTACAATGAGCAGTTCTTC
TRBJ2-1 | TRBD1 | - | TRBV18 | CASSPTHGTGILNEQFF | TGTGCCAGCTCACCCACCCACGGGACAGGGATCCTCAATGAGCAGTTCTTC
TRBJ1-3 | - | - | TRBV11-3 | CASSPPGSGNTIYF | TGTGCCAGCAGCCCACCGGGATCTGGAAACACCATATATTTT
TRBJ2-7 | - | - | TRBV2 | CASSLAGYEQYF | TGTGCCAGCAGTCTCGCCGGCTACGAGCAGTACTTC
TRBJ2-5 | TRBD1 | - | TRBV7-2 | CASSLLMDRAFIPRETQYF | TGTGCCAGCAGCTTACTAATGGACAGGGCTTTTATCCCTAGAGAGACCCAGTACTTC
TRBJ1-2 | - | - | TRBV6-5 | CASSYGSGRYGYTF | TGTGCCAGCAGTTACGGATCAGGTCGATATGGCTACACCTTC
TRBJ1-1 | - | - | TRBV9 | CASSAFWQMNTEAFF | TGTGCCAGCAGCGCCTTTTGGCAGATGAACACTGAAGCTTTCTTT
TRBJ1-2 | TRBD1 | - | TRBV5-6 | CASSRTLGQGLSGYTF | TGTGCCAGCAGCCGGACCCTGGGACAGGGGCTTAGTGGCTACACCTTC
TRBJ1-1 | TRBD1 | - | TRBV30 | CAWFRQGGNTEAFF | TGTGCCTGGTTCAGACAGGGGGGGAACACTGAAGCTTTCTTT
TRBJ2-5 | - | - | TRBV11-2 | CASRPPGSQETQYF | TGTGCCAGCAGACCTCCTGGCAGCCAAGAGACCCAGTACTTC
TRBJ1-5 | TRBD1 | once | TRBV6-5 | CASSTQGSNQPQHF | TGTGCCAGCAGTACACAGGGGTCCAATCAGCCCCAGCATTTT
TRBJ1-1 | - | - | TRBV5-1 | CASSLKTGNTEAFF | TGCGCCAGCAGCTTGAAGACGGGGAACACTGAAGCTTTCTTT
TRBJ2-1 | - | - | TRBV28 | CASSLIRGPNEQFF | TGTGCCAGCAGTTTAATTCGAGGGCCCAATGAGCAGTTCTTC
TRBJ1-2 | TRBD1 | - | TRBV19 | CASIHGDRGYGYTF | TGTGCCAGTATCCACGGGGACAGGGGTTATGGCTACACCTTC
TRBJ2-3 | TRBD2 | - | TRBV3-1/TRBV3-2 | CASAGTSGRRGYPDTQYF | TGTGCCAGCGCAGGGACTAGCGGGAGACGAGGCTACCCAGATACGCAGTATTTT
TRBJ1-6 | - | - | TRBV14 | CASSPRDGFNSPLHF | TGTGCCAGCAGCCCCCGGGATGGTTTTAATTCACCCCTCCACTTT
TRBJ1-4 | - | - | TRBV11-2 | CASRREVWGKLFF | TGTGCCAGCAGAAGGGAGGTGTGGGGAAAACTGTTTTTT
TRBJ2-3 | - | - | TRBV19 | CASSIRDTNGFRSGTQYF | TGTGCCAGTAGTATCCGGGACACAAACGGGTTCCGATCAGGGACGCAGTATTTT
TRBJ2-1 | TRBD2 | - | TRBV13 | CASSPSLAGVLSDNEQFF | TGTGCCAGCAGCCCATCACTAGCGGGAGTCCTTTCTGACAATGAGCAGTTCTTC
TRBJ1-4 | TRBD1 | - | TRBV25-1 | CASSLTMGQGEKLFF | TGTGCCAGCAGTCTGACCATGGGACAGGGTGAAAAACTGTTTTTT